This T cell receptor beta chain was obtained from a study of beta chain features in type 1 diabetes. This clone was counted a few times. The antigen is not known. The entirety of the isolated RNA underwent reverse transcription, so expressed TCRB transcripts were sequenced. TCRdb's copy holds only in-frame clones and misses some; the assay was immunoSEQ multiplex PCR. The repertoire holds around 240,000 clones, with 9% to 10% as singletons. By way of CD45RO/CCR7/CD25/CD127/CD95/CD27, the CD4+ regulatory, stem cell-like memory, central memory and naive cells were sorted. Study observations and caveats: HLA influence on TCRB rearrangement stayed unresolved here. Patients' naive, central memory and Treg TCRB repertoires seemed closer to one another than those of healthy donors.

The CDR3 has 15 residues. With 0 bases clipped from V and 7 bases from J, the junction kept 5 bases outside the gene matches. Germline values: CDR1 MNHEY, CDR2 SVGAGI. This TCR was sampled from a woman younger than 30 in good health. The sequencing sample was made of naive CD4+ T cells from blood. The chain combines TRBV6-5 with TRBJ1-2; 10 bases agree with TRBD1. CDR3 protein: CASSYSGQGGGGYTF. CDR3 DNA sequence: TGTGCCAGCAGTTACTCCGGACAGGGGGGAGGTGGCTACACCTTC.